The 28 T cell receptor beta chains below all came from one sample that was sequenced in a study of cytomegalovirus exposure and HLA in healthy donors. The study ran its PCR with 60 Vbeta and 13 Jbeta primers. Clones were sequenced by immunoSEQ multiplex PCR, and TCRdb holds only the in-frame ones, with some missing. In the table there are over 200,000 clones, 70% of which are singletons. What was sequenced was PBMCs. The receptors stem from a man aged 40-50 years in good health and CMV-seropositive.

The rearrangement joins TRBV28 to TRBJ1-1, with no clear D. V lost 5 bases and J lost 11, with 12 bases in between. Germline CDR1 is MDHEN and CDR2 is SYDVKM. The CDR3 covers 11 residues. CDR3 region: CASSPGWQAFF. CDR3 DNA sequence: TGTGCCAGCAGTCCGGGGTGGCAGGCTTTCTTT.

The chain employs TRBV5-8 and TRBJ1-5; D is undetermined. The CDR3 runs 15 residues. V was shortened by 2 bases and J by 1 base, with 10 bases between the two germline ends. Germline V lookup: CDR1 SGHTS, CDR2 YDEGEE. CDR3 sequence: CASSFSGKSNQPQHF. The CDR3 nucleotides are TGTGCCAGCAGCTTTTCCGGGAAGAGCAATCAGCCCCAGCATTTT.

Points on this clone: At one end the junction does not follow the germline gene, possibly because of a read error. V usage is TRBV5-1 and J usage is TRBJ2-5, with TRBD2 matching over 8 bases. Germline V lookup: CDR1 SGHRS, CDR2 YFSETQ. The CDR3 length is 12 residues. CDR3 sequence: CASSLAGGGWDF. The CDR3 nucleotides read TGCGCCAGCAGCTTGGCCGGGGGGGGGTGGGACTTC.

The CDR3: CASSLSDYQTQYF. The DNA for the CDR3 is TGTGCCAGCAGTTTATCGGACTATCAGACCCAGTACTTC. This sequence joins TRBV27 and TRBJ2-5; possibly TRBD2 for D (6 bases). V dropped 0 bases and J dropped 6 bases, with 8 bases sitting between them. This CDR3 has 13 residues. Germline V gene data show CDR1 as MNHEY and CDR2 as SMNVEV (reference sequence).

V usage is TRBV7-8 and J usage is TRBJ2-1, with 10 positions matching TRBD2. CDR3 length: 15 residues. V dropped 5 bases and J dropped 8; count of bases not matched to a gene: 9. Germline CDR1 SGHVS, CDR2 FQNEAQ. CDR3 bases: TGTGCCAGCAGCGCCAGCGGGGGGGCCGCATATGAGCAGTTCTTC. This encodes CASSASGGAAYEQFF.

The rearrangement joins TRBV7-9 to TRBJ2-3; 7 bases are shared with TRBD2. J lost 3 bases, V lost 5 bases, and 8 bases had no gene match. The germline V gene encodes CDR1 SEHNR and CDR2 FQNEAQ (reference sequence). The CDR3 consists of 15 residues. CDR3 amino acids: CASSPGGRTTDTQYF. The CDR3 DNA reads TGTGCCAGCAGCCCGGGGGGAAGGACTACAGATACGCAGTATTTT. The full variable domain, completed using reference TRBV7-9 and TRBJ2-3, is DTGVSQNPRHKITKRGQNVTFRCDPISEHNRLYWYRQTLGQGPEFLTYFQNEAQLEKSRLLSDRFSAERPKGSFSTLEIQRTEQGDSAMYLCASSPGGRTTDTQYFGPGTRLTVL.

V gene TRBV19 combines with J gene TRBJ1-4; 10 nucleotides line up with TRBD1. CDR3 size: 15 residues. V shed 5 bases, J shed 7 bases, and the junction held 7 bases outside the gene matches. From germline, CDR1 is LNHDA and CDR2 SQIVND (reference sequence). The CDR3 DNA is TGTGCCAGTAGTGCCCCGGGACAGGGGACTGAAAAACTGTTTTTT. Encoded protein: CASSAPGQGTEKLFF.

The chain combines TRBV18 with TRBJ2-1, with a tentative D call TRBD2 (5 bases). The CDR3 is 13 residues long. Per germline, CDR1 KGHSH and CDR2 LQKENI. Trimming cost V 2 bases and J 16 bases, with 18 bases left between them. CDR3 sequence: CASSPSREIQFFF. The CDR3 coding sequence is TGTGCCAGCTCACCATCGAGGGAGATACAATTTTTCTTC.

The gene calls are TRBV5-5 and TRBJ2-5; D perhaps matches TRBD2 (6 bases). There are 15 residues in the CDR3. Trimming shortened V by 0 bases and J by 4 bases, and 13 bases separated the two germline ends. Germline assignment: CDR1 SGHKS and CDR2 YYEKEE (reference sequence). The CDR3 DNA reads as TGTGCCAGCAGCTTGGTCGGGAGTGGGGCAGAGACCCAGTACTTC. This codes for CASSLVGSGAETQYF.

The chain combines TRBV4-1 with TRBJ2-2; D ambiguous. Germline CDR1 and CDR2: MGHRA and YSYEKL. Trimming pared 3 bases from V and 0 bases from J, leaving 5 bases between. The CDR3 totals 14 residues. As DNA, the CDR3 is TGCGCCAGCAGCCACGTTCCGAACACCGGGGAGCTGTTTTTT. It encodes CASSHVPNTGELFF.

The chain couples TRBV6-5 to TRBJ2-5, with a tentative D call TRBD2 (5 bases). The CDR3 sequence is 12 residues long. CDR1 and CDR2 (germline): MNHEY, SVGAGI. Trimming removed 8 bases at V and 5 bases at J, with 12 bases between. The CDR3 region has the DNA TGTGCCAGCGGACTTGAATTTGAGACCCAGTACTTC. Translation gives CASGLEFETQYF.

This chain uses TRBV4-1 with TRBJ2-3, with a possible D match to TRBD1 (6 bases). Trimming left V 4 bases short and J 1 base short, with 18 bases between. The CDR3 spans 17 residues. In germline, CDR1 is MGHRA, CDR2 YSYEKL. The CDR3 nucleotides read TGCGCCAGCAGCCGGGGATTAGGGGGTTCCGGCACAGATACGCAGTATTTT. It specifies CASSRGLGGSGTDTQYF.

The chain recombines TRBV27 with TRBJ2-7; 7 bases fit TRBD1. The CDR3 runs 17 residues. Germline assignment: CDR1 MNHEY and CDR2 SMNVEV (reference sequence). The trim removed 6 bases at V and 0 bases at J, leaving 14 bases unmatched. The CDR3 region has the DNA TGTGCCAGCAGCTCCCTGACAGGGAAGGGGAGCTCCTACGAGCAGTACTTC. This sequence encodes CASSSLTGKGSSYEQYF.

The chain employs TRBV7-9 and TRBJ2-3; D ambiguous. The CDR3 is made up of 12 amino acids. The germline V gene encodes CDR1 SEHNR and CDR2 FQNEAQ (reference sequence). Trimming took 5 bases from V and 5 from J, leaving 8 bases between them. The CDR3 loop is CASSLHRDTQYF. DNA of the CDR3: TGTGCCAGCAGCCTCCATAGAGATACGCAGTATTTT. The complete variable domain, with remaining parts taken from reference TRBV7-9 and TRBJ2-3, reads DTGVSQNPRHKITKRGQNVTFRCDPISEHNRLYWYRQTLGQGPEFLTYFQNEAQLEKSRLLSDRFSAERPKGSFSTLEIQRTEQGDSAMYLCASSLHRDTQYFGPGTRLTVL.

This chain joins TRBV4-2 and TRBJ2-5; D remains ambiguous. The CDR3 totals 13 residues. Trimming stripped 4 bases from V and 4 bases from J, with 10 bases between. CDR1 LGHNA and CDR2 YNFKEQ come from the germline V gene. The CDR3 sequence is CASSPQRRETQYF. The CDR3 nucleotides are TGTGCCAGCAGCCCCCAAAGGAGAGAGACCCAGTACTTC.

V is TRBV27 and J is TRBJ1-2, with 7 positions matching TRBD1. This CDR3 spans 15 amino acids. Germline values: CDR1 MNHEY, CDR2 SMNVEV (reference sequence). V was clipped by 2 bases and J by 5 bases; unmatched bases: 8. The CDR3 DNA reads TGTGCCAGCAGTTTAACCTTCGACAGGGATTATGGCTACACCTTC. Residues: CASSLTFDRDYGYTF.

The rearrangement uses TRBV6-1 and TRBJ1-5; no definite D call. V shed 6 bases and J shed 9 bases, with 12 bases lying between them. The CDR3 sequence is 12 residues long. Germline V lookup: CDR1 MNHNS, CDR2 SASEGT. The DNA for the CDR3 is TGTGCCAGCAGGGCTCCGCGGGGGCCCCAGCATTTT. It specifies CASRAPRGPQHF.

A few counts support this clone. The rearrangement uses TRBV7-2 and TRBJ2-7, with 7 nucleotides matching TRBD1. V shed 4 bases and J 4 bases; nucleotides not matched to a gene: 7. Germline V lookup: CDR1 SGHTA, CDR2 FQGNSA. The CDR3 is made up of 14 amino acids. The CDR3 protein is CASSSGQSFYEQYF. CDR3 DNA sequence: TGTGCCAGCAGCTCGGGACAGTCCTTTTACGAGCAGTACTTC.

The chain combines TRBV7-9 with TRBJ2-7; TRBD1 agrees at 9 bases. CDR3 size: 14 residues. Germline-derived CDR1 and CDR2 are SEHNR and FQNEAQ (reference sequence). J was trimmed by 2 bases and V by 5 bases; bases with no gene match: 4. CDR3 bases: TGTGCCAGCAGCCACCGGGACAGGGCCTACGAGCAGTACTTC. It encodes CASSHRDRAYEQYF.

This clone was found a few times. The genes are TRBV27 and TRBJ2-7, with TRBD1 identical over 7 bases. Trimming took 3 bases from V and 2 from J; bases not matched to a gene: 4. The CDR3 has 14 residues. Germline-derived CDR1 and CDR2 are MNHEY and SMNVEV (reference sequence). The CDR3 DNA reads TGTGCCAGCAGTTTCGAGACAGGGCCCTACGAGCAGTACTTC. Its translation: CASSFETGPYEQYF.

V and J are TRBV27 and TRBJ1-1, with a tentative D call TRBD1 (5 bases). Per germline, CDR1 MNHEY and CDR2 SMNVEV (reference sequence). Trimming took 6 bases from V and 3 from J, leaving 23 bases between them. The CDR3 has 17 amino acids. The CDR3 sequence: CASSPSGEILGDTEAFF. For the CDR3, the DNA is TGTGCCAGCAGCCCTAGCGGGGAAATTTTAGGGGACACTGAAGCTTTCTTT.

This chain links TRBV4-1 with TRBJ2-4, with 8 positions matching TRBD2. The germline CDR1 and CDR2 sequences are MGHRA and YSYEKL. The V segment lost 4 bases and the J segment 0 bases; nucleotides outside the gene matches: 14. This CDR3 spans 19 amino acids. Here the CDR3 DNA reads TGCGCCAGCAGCCCCCGAGGGGATAGCGGGGCCCTAGCCAAAAACATTCAGTACTTC. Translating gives CASSPRGDSGALAKNIQYF.

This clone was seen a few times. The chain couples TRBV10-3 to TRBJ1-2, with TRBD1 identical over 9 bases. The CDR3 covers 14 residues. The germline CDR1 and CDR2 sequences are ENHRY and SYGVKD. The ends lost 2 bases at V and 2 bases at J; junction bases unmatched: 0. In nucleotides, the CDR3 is TGTGCCATCAGTGAGGGACAGGGGAACTATGGCTACACCTTC. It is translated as CAISEGQGNYGYTF.

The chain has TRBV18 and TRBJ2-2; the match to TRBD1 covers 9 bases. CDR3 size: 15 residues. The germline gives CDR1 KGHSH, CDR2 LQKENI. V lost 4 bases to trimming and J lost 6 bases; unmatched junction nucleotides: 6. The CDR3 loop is CASSRGTGMAGELFF. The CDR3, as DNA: TGTGCCAGCTCACGAGGGACAGGGATGGCCGGGGAGCTGTTTTTT.

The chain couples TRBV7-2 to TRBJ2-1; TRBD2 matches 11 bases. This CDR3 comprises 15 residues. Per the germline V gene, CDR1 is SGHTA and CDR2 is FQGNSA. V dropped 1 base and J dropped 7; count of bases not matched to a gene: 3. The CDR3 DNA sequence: TGTGCCAGCAGCTTAGGGCTAGCGGGGGGAAATGAGCAGTTCTTC. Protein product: CASSLGLAGGNEQFF. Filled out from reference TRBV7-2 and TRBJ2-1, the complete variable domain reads GAGVSQSPSNKVTEKGKDVELRCDPISGHTALYWYRQSLGQGLEFLIYFQGNSAPDKSGLPSDRFSAERTGGSVSTLTIQRTQQEDSAVYLCASSLGLAGGNEQFFGPGTRLTVL.

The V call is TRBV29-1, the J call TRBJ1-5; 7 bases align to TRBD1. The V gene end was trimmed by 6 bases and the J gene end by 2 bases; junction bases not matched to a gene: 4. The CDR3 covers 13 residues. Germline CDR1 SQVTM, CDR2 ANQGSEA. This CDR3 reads CSVGDRGNQPQHF. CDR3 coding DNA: TGCAGCGTCGGAGACAGGGGCAATCAGCCCCAGCATTTT.

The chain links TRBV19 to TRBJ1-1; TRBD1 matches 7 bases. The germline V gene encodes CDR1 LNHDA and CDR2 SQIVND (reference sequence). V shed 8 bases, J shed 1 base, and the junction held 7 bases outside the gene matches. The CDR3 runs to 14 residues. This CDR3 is CASGNRGSNTEAFF. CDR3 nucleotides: TGTGCCAGTGGAAACAGGGGCTCGAACACTGAAGCTTTCTTT. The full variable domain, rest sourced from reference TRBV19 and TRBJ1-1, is DGGITQSPKYLFRKEGQNVTLSCEQNLNHDAMYWYRQDPGQGLRLIYYSQIVNDFQKGDIAEGYSVSREKKESFPLTVTSAQKNPTAFYLCASGNRGSNTEAFFGQGTRLTVV.

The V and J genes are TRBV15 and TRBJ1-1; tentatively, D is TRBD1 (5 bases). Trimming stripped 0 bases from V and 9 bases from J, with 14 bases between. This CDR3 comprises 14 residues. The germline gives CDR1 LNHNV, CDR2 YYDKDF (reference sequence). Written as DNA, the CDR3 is TGTGCCACCAGCAGAGAAGGATGGCAGGGCAAAGCTTTCTTT. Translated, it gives CATSREGWQGKAFF. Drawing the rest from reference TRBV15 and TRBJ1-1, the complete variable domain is DAMVIQNPRYQVTQFGKPVTLSCSQTLNHNVMYWYQQKSSQAPKLLFHYYDKDFNNEADTPDNFQSRRPNTSFCFLDIRSPGLGDTAMYLCATSREGWQGKAFFGQGTRLTVV.